The present T cell receptor (beta chain) was sequenced within a study of kidney transplant recipient with SARS-CoV-2 infection. TCRdb itself ran the reads through MiXCR, one entry per CDR3 protein. Altogether under 300,000 distinct CDR3 sequences are present, about 30% being singletons, with the ten largest covering around 7.8%. In this sample, this clonotype turned up many times. From germline, CDR1 is DFQATT and CDR2 SNEGSKA (reference sequence). Trimming took off 3 bases at V and 10 bases at J, with 13 bases between the two ends. The length of the CDR3 is 13 residues. This chain links TRBV20-1 with TRBJ1-6; TRBD1 might be the D (5 bases). The sequence was collected from a young adult male patient who had COVID-19 and was a kidney transplant recipient. Some of the T cells may derive from the graft donor. The sample in question was a blood sample, obtained at baseline and on roughly day 120 from a kidney transplant recipient. CDR3 sequence (DNA): TGCAGTGCTAGCTCAGGGTTCGAATCACCCCTCCACTTT. This encodes CSASSGFESPLHF.